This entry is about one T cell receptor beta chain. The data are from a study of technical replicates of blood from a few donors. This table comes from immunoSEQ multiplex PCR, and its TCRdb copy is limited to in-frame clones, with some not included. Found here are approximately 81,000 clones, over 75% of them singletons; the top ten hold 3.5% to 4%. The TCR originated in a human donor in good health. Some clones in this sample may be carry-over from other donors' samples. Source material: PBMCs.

This chain's CDR3 is CASRSTGGSPGYTF. In DNA, the CDR3 is TGTGCCAGCAGGAGTACAGGGGGCAGTCCTGGCTACACCTTC. The chain links TRBV7-9 to TRBJ1-2; TRBD1 aligns across 9 bases. Germline-derived CDR1 and CDR2 are SEHNR and FQNEAQ (reference sequence). The CDR3 has 14 residues. V shed 6 bases and J 7 bases; nucleotides not matched to a gene: 9.